These 24 T cell receptor beta chains originate from one sample sequenced in a study of blood T cell repertoires in COVID-19. The assay was immunoSEQ multiplex PCR, and TCRdb's table has in-frame clones only and misses some. Of about 35,000 clones listed, around 80% are singletons. Sequencing used peripheral blood. The receptors were gathered from an elderly man with active or convalescent COVID-19.

The sample holds one count of this clone. V usage is TRBV5-6 and J usage is TRBJ2-6; possibly TRBD2 for D (5 bases). Germline CDR1 SGHDT, CDR2 YYEEEE. Trimming took 4 bases from V and 4 from J, leaving 15 bases between them. CDR3 length equals 16 residues. The CDR3 sequence is CASSLTRASGANVLTF. CDR3 bases: TGTGCCAGCAGCCTCACTAGGGCTTCGGGGGCCAACGTCCTGACTTTC.

In the case of this clone: At one of its ends the junction is not consistent with the germline gene, which may arise from a read error. The V and J genes are TRBV11-2 and TRBJ2-3; 9 nucleotides agree with TRBD2. This CDR3 has 15 amino acids. Germline CDR1 and CDR2: SGHAT and FQNNGV. CDR3 nucleotide sequence: TGTGCCAGCAGGTTAGCGGGAGCGGGCACAGATACGCAGTATTTT. This encodes CASRLAGAGTDTQYF.

The table lists this clone with a count of one. The J gene is TRBJ1-4, the V gene TRBV7-2, with 9 bases lining up with TRBD1. CDR1 is SGHTA and CDR2 is FQGNSA in the germline V gene. V shed 6 bases and J 2 bases; nucleotides not matched to a gene: 7. The CDR3 has 16 residues. This CDR3 reads CASSTGQGRTNEKLFF. The CDR3 bases are TGTGCCAGCAGTACCGGACAGGGGCGGACTAATGAAAAACTGTTTTTT.

This clone was counted once. The V call is TRBV28, the J call TRBJ2-7; possible D gene TRBD1, 5 bases. The CDR3 covers 13 residues. V shed 8 bases and J shed 6 bases, with 17 bases lying between them. Germline CDR1 MDHEN, CDR2 SYDVKM. CDR3 sequence: CASFPQVGLEQYF. CDR3 DNA: TGTGCCAGCTTCCCACAGGTGGGGCTCGAGCAGTACTTC.

CDR3 in amino acids: CASSQGTGGTYEQYF. CDR3 DNA sequence: TGTGCCAGCAGCCAAGGGACAGGGGGTACCTACGAGCAGTACTTC. The chain carries TRBV6-5 and TRBJ2-7; 11 nucleotides agree with TRBD1. V shed 6 bases and J 2 bases; nucleotides not matched to a gene: 6. This CDR3 is 15 amino acids long. The germline gives CDR1 MNHEY, CDR2 SVGAGI.

This chain uses TRBV29-1 with TRBJ2-3, with D hard to call. V was trimmed by 2 bases and J by 5 bases, leaving 8 bases between them. CDR3 length: 12 residues. Germline V gives CDR1 SQVTM, CDR2 ANQGSEA. DNA of the CDR3: TGCAGCGTTGAACCCGAGGTAGATACGCAGTATTTT. Its protein product is CSVEPEVDTQYF.

This clone was seen just once. Lacking the conserved final phenylalanine or tryptophan, this CDR3 likely reflects a read error. The DNA is left out, because the CDR3 cannot be placed on it with certainty; the CDR3 is given as TCRdb lists it. The V and J genes are TRBV6-5 and TRBJ2-7; the D call TRBD1 from the table was never checked on the DNA. CDR1 and CDR2 (germline): MNHEY, SVGAGI. The CDR3 length is 11 residues, termini included. The CDR3 sequence is CASLRVGTAYL.

This clone has only one observation. This chain uses TRBV13 with TRBJ2-1; 7 positions agree with TRBD2. Germline V gene data show CDR1 as PRHDT and CDR2 as FYEKMQ (reference sequence). J was trimmed by 4 bases and V by 1 base; bases with no gene match: 4. The CDR3 totals 15 residues. The CDR3 nucleotides read TGTGCCAGCAGCTTAGCGTTGCGGGGGTACAATGAGCAGTTCTTC. Translating it yields CASSLALRGYNEQFF.

The rearrangement uses TRBV5-4 and TRBJ2-1; TRBD1 matches 7 bases. Germline CDR1 is SGHNT and CDR2 is YYREEE (reference sequence). Trimming cost V 4 bases and J 5 bases; bases outside gene matches: 12. CDR3 length: 16 residues. The CDR3 DNA reads as TGTGCCAGCAGCGAAGGCAGGGCAGGGGGAAACAATGAGCAGTTCTTC. Translating it yields CASSEGRAGGNNEQFF.

The CDR3 DNA sequence: TGTGCCAGCAGTGAAGGGTCCGGGGAGGGAGAGACCCAGTACTTC. Its protein product is CASSEGSGEGETQYF. This chain links TRBV2 with TRBJ2-5; 7 bases match TRBD2. V lost 1 base and J lost 4; bases outside the gene matches: 6. Germline V gene data show CDR1 as SNHLY and CDR2 as FYNNEI. The CDR3 is 15 amino acids.

The rearrangement links TRBV11-3 to TRBJ1-2; a possible D gene is TRBD1 (6 bases). Germline V gene data show CDR1 as SGHNT and CDR2 as YENEEA. Trimming took 6 bases from V and 8 from J, leaving 22 bases between them. The CDR3 totals 15 residues. The CDR3 DNA follows: TGTGCCAGCAGAGAGACAGCGACAGGACCGGGGGGCTACACCTTC. Its translation is CASRETATGPGGYTF.

This rearrangement joins TRBV18 to TRBJ1-5; 8 nucleotides agree with TRBD1. J lost 5 bases, V lost 2 bases, and 5 bases had no gene match. The CDR3 loop spans 15 amino acids. In germline, CDR1 is KGHSH, CDR2 LQKENI. This CDR3 is CASSPNTGGDQPQHF. The CDR3 DNA sequence: TGTGCCAGCTCACCAAATACAGGGGGGGATCAGCCCCAGCATTTT. The variable domain in full, completed from reference TRBV18 and TRBJ1-5, reads NAGVMQNPRHLVRRRGQEARLRCSPMKGHSHVYWYRQLPEEGLKFMVYLQKENIIDESGMPKERFSAEFPKEGPSILRIQQVVRGDSAAYFCASSPNTGGDQPQHFGDGTRLSIL.

V usage is TRBV30 and J usage is TRBJ2-2; 11 nucleotides align to TRBD2. Germline trimming cut 5 bases from V and 4 bases from J; bases unmatched to any gene: 12. The CDR3 contains 17 residues. Germline V lookup: CDR1 GTSNPN, CDR2 SVGIG (reference sequence). CDR3 in amino acids: CAWVPFSGRAGTGELFF. CDR3 sequence (DNA): TGTGCCTGGGTTCCTTTTAGCGGGAGGGCTGGCACCGGGGAGCTGTTTTTT.

The rearrangement joins TRBV10-3 to TRBJ1-6; TRBD1 matches at 9 bases. CDR1 and CDR2 (germline): ENHRY, SYGVKD. The CDR3 loop spans 15 amino acids. V was clipped by 7 bases and J by 5 bases; unmatched bases: 6. The DNA for the CDR3 is TGTGCCATCAAAACAGGGGGCACGGATAATTCACCCCTCCACTTT. Translated, it gives CAIKTGGTDNSPLHF.

The V and J genes are TRBV24-1 and TRBJ2-3; D perhaps matches TRBD1 (6 bases). The CDR3 contains 14 residues. Germline CDR1 reads KGHDR; CDR2 reads SFDVKD. V lost 6 bases and J lost 0, with 9 bases in between. The CDR3 here is CATSKTGSTDTQYF. CDR3 coding DNA: TGTGCCACCAGTAAAACAGGGAGCACAGATACGCAGTATTTT.

This sequence joins TRBV14 and TRBJ2-1; D might be TRBD2 (5 bases). CDR1 and CDR2 (germline): SGHDN, FVKESK. The length of the CDR3 is 14 residues. The V end lost 1 base, the J end lost 15 bases, and 19 bases lay between the germline ends. The CDR3 loop is CASSQVLGGRDPFF. For the CDR3, the DNA is TGTGCCAGCAGCCAAGTCTTGGGTGGGAGAGATCCGTTCTTC.

The V call is TRBV28, the J call TRBJ2-5; 7 bases align to TRBD1. This CDR3 spans 14 amino acids. Trimming took 5 bases from V and 2 from J; bases not matched to a gene: 5. In germline, CDR1 is MDHEN, CDR2 SYDVKM. DNA for the CDR3: TGTGCCAGCAGTCGCGACAGGGTACAAGAGACCCAGTACTTC. Encoded protein: CASSRDRVQETQYF.

CDR3 sequence: CAVATSTDTQYF. The DNA for the CDR3 is TGTGCCGTAGCGACTAGCACAGATACGCAGTATTTT. The chain uses TRBV19 and TRBJ2-3; D might be TRBD2 (5 bases). V lost 11 bases to trimming and J lost 0 bases, with 9 bases between them. Germline V gene data show CDR1 as LNHDA and CDR2 as SQIVND (reference sequence). The length of the CDR3 is 12 residues.

The chain carries TRBV28 and TRBJ2-1, with TRBD1 matching over 8 bases. CDR3 length equals 14 residues. Germline V gives CDR1 MDHEN, CDR2 SYDVKM. V shed 5 bases and J 7 bases; nucleotides not matched to a gene: 7. The CDR3 nucleotides read TGTGCCAGCAGTCTCGACTACAGGGGGAATGAGCAGTTCTTC. Protein: CASSLDYRGNEQFF.

The chain couples TRBV14 to TRBJ2-7, with 7 positions matching TRBD1. The ends lost 3 bases at V and 4 bases at J; junction bases unmatched: 9. CDR1 and CDR2 (germline): SGHDN, FVKESK. This CDR3 region has 15 residues. CDR3 coding DNA: TGTGCCAGCAGCCACCCGGAAGGGGGCAGATACGAGCAGTACTTC. Protein: CASSHPEGGRYEQYF.

The rearrangement links TRBV5-1 to TRBJ2-1, with D perhaps matching TRBD2 (5 bases). The CDR3 is 15 amino acids. The V and J ends lost 4 bases and 0 bases respectively, with 11 bases between them. Germline CDR1 is SGHRS and CDR2 is YFSETQ. CDR3 loop: CASSPDEGSYNEQFF. In DNA form, the CDR3 reads TGCGCCAGCAGCCCGGACGAGGGCTCCTACAATGAGCAGTTCTTC. Full variable domain (outside the CDR3, taken from reference TRBV5-1 and TRBJ2-1): KAGVTQTPRYLIKTRGQQVTLSCSPISGHRSVSWYQQTPGQGLQFLFEYFSETQRNKGNFPGRFSGRQFSNSRSEMNVSTLELGDSALYLCASSPDEGSYNEQFFGPGTRLTVL.

The rearrangement joins TRBV13 to TRBJ1-2, with D perhaps TRBD1 (6 bases). Trimming cost V 5 bases and J 2 bases, with 18 bases left between them. Germline V gene data show CDR1 as PRHDT and CDR2 as FYEKMQ (reference sequence). The CDR3 consists of 16 residues. The CDR3 loop is CASSQLAGEGNYGYTF. CDR3 coding DNA: TGTGCCAGCAGCCAATTGGCAGGGGAGGGAAACTATGGCTACACCTTC.

This clone turned up a few times. This chain links TRBV20-1 with TRBJ1-5; D is unresolved. Deletions cut 3 bases from V and 9 bases from J, with 18 bases between. There are 14 residues in the CDR3. Germline V lookup: CDR1 DFQATT, CDR2 SNEGSKA (reference sequence). CDR3 amino acids: CSASKSQEGLPQHF. In DNA form, the CDR3 reads TGCAGTGCTAGTAAGTCCCAGGAAGGTCTGCCCCAGCATTTT.

V is TRBV7-9 and J is TRBJ2-1; D is possibly TRBD2 (6 bases). This CDR3 region has 15 residues. Germline V lookup: CDR1 SEHNR, CDR2 FQNEAQ (reference sequence). V lost 5 bases to trimming and J lost 6 bases, with 17 bases between them. Here the CDR3 reads CASSRIGTPSNEQFF. The CDR3 DNA reads TGTGCCAGCAGCCGCATCGGGACTCCAAGCAATGAGCAGTTCTTC.